Listed below are T cell receptor beta chains from one sample, sequenced in a study of T cell clonotyping in hematopoietic cell transplantation. TCRdb keeps only in-frame clones here, not all; method: immunoSEQ multiplex PCR. The data hold more than 65,000 clones, with 90% to 95% observed a single time. Sequencing input: peripheral blood mononuclear cells. All receptors derive from a man in his fifties in good health. Some clones in this sample may be carry-over from other donors' samples. The CDR3 runs from the conserved cysteine through the conserved F or W. The listing skips clone size in some rows; elsewhere it reads once, few, many or a size class.

>TRBV5-4|.
CASSPSAGKGLSSPLHF
>TRBV6-5|.
CASSYSGSSGANVLTF
>TRBV7-2|once
CASSLDGTGKRPQHF
>TRBV19|.
CASSISDVVDTQYF
>TRBV9|.
CASSVGAGTTDTQYF
>TRBV2|.
CASSLGWEGKEQFF
>TRBV10-3|.
CAISVSLAFSYEQYF
>TRBV9|few
CASSPGGLLNNEQFF
>TRBV23-1|.
CASLTDTQYF
>TRBV6-1|.
CASSLQGDLYGYTF
>TRBV28|once
CASSLSYGRATDTQYF
>TRBV29-1|once
CSGTSGQETQYF
>TRBV6-5|.
CASSPSGRGTDTQYF
>TRBV19|.
CATGQAMNTEAFF
>TRBV6-1|.
CASSENAGGSEKLFF
>TRBV4-2|few
CASSQAGPDTGELFF
>TRBV28|.
CASSLVSAGVNQPQHF
>TRBV9|once
CASRREGPQDTQYF
>TRBV27|.
CASRTTGPTEAFF
>TRBV30|.
CAWSVLGSYNEQFF
>TRBV27|once
CASRRTSRPDTQYF
>TRBV5-1|.
CASSPSGLNYEQYF
>TRBV14|.
CASSQTGAEPQHF
>TRBV9|.
CASLGLYGYTF
>TRBV7-3|.
CASSLTVNTEAFF
>TRBV27|.
CASSKSGTVRIYNEQFF
>TRBV7-3|.
CASSLRGSDWADTQYF
>TRBV27|.
CASSFSENTEAFF
>TRBV13|once
CASSRSGSWGTEAFF
>TRBV5-6|.
CASSGTGSAGEAKNIQYF
>TRBV5-6|.
CASSLAWDPKVHEQYF
>TRBV27|.
CASSSYRFYGYTF
>TRBV19|once
CASSPRALGGYTF
>TRBV6-1|.
CASSSQVWGRSPLHF
>TRBV7-2|.
CASSLYWSGASTYEQYF
>TRBV4-3|.
CASSQDGRESTDTQYF
>TRBV10-3|.
CAISERQGNEQFF
>TRBV7-2|.
CASSHGRRDRGQPQHF
>TRBV19|.
CASSPTTTGNTIYF
>TRBV28|.
CASNHGSGGFFTGELFF
>TRBV6-5|once
CASSSPGLADTQYF
>TRBV6-5|few
CASSYSRDIGYTF
>TRBV6-6|.
CASWTGDPSGNTIYF
>TRBV27|.
CASSLLPGPLLGNIQYF
>TRBV5-1|once
CASQNTGELFF
>TRBV19|.
CASSIMDRDNEQFF
>TRBV28|once
CASSLPGSGTEAFF
>TRBV19|.
CASSIVTGSFTYEQYF
>TRBV11-2|.
CASSWGTNSYEQYF
>TRBV9|.
CASSVGGGGSGNTIYF
>TRBV30|.
CAWRDPILAKPYNEQFF
>TRBV4-3|once
CASSQDFGQEDQPQHF
>TRBV28|.
CASSLGGTTGSPLHF
>TRBV9|.
CASSVGFSGGGETQYF